The next 30 T cell receptor beta chains were all read from a single sample in a study of T cell changes during pregnancy in multiple sclerosis. Data came from immunoSEQ multiplex PCR; TCRdb stores just in-frame clones and leaves some out. Among 35,000 to 55,000 clones listed, 80% to 95% were seen once. The source material was CD4+ T cells from peripheral blood mononuclear cells, sampled before pregnancy. These receptors all stem from a female donor with multiple sclerosis, enrolled in a pregnancy study.

This clone was seen once. The V call is TRBV19, the J call TRBJ1-1, with 9 bases matching TRBD1. J lost 5 bases, V lost 8 bases, and 3 bases had no gene match. The CDR3 consists of 12 residues. Looked up from germline, CDR1 is LNHDA and CDR2 is SQIVND (reference sequence). The CDR3 DNA reads as TGTGCCAGTGACAGGGGGGGAACTGAAGCTTTCTTT. Translated, it gives CASDRGGTEAFF.

Here the CDR3 DNA reads TGTGCCAGCAGCTTCGCCGGGACAGGGGGCAACATTCAGTACTTC. Amino acid sequence: CASSFAGTGGNIQYF. V is TRBV7-9 and J is TRBJ2-4; 12 bases line up with TRBD1. After removal of 3 bases from V and 7 bases from J, the junction contained 4 bases not matched to a gene. The germline V gene encodes CDR1 SEHNR and CDR2 FQNEAQ (reference sequence). CDR3 length: 15 residues. Variable domain in full (rest from reference TRBV7-9 and TRBJ2-4): DTGVSQNPRHKITKRGQNVTFRCDPISEHNRLYWYRQTLGQGPEFLTYFQNEAQLEKSRLLSDRFSAERPKGSFSTLEIQRTEQGDSAMYLCASSFAGTGGNIQYFGAGTRLSVL.

The chain couples TRBV7-3 to TRBJ2-1; D is unclear. V was trimmed by 3 bases and J by 4 bases, leaving 10 bases between them. CDR1 is SGHTA, CDR2 FQGTGA, per germline. CDR3 size: 14 residues. The CDR3: CASSLTPEYNEQFF. The CDR3 bases are TGTGCCAGCAGCTTGACTCCAGAGTACAATGAGCAGTTCTTC.

The chain links TRBV2 to TRBJ1-5; D perhaps matches TRBD1 (6 bases). Per germline, CDR1 SNHLY and CDR2 FYNNEI. The ends were cut back, 6 bases at V and 4 bases at J, with 16 bases in the middle. There are 15 residues in the CDR3. The DNA for the CDR3 is TGTGCCAGCAGGGCTACAGGGAATCGGAATCAGCCCCAGCATTTT. Protein: CASRATGNRNQPQHF.

V and J are TRBV18 and TRBJ1-3; no clear D. Germline V CDR1 and CDR2: KGHSH, LQKENI. The CDR3 totals 16 residues. V was clipped by 4 bases and J by 0 bases, with 13 bases between them. The CDR3 nucleotides are TGTGCCAGCTCACGAGGAACACTTTTCTCTGGAAACACCATATATTTT. It is translated as CASSRGTLFSGNTIYF.

The CDR3, as DNA: TGTGCCAGCAGCTACATCCCCCCAGATACGCAGTATTTT. Translated, it gives CASSYIPPDTQYF. V usage is TRBV5-4 and J usage is TRBJ2-3; D uncertain. The CDR3 runs to 13 residues. Between the trimmed V and J ends, which lost 3 bases and 4 bases, there was a span of 9 bases. Per germline, CDR1 SGHNT and CDR2 YYREEE (reference sequence). Variable domain in full (rest from reference TRBV5-4 and TRBJ2-3): ETGVTQSPTHLIKTRGQQVTLRCSSQSGHNTVSWYQQALGQGPQFIFQYYREEENGRGNFPPRFSGLQFPNYSSELNVNALELDDSALYLCASSYIPPDTQYFGPGTRLTVL.

J is TRBJ2-1 and V is TRBV4-2; 13 bases match TRBD2. The germline V gene has CDR1 LGHNA and CDR2 YNFKEQ. This CDR3 contains 16 residues. Losses at the gene ends were 1 base for V and 9 bases for J; bases not matched to a gene: 6. CDR3 residues: CASSQGPLAGGVEQFF. CDR3 sequence (DNA): TGTGCCAGCAGCCAAGGTCCACTAGCGGGAGGGGTTGAGCAGTTCTTC.

This chain joins TRBV6-1 and TRBJ2-1; 8 bases are a match to TRBD2. CDR3 size: 19 residues. In germline, CDR1 is MNHNS, CDR2 SASEGT. Germline trimming cut 2 bases from V and 7 bases from J; bases unmatched to any gene: 19. DNA of the CDR3: TGTGCCAGCAGTGAACTCGGGAGGGGTCAACTGGGATATCGGAATGAGCAGTTCTTC. Its protein product is CASSELGRGQLGYRNEQFF.

As concerns this clone: An end of the junction differs from the germline gene, which may be a read error. CDR3 sequence (DNA): TGTGCCATCAGTGAACGGCAGGGGGCTCAGCCCCAGCATTTT. Translation gives CAISERQGAQPQHF. The V gene is TRBV6-5, the J gene TRBJ1-5; 8 bases agree with TRBD1. This CDR3 comprises 14 residues. The V gene's germline CDR1 is MNHEY and CDR2 SVGAGI.

This chain connects TRBV7-3 to TRBJ2-1, with TRBD2 matching 10 bases. After removal of 5 bases from V and 5 bases from J, the junction contained 6 bases not matched to a gene. CDR3 length equals 15 residues. Germline loops: CDR1 SGHTA, CDR2 FQGTGA. CDR3 residues: CASSPGTSANNEQFF. The DNA for the CDR3 is TGTGCCAGCAGCCCCGGGACTAGCGCGAACAATGAGCAGTTCTTC.

This chain links TRBV7-9 with TRBJ2-3; D possibly corresponds to TRBD1 (7 bases). Trimming stripped 5 bases from V and 6 bases from J, with 18 bases between. The CDR3 extends over 15 amino acids. The germline V gene has CDR1 SEHNR and CDR2 FQNEAQ (reference sequence). CDR3 protein: CASSPQGVSGDTQYF. The CDR3 coding sequence is TGTGCCAGCAGCCCTCAGGGGGTGAGCGGGGATACGCAGTATTTT. The full variable domain, in which reference TRBV7-9 and TRBJ2-3 provide the parts outside the CDR3, is DTGVSQNPRHKITKRGQNVTFRCDPISEHNRLYWYRQTLGQGPEFLTYFQNEAQLEKSRLLSDRFSAERPKGSFSTLEIQRTEQGDSAMYLCASSPQGVSGDTQYFGPGTRLTVL.

The chain employs TRBV7-3 and TRBJ2-2; TRBD2 is a possible D gene (5 bases). Trimming stripped 5 bases from V and 1 base from J, with 14 bases between. Germline CDR1 and CDR2: SGHTA and FQGTGA. This CDR3 has 16 amino acids. The CDR3 DNA sequence: TGTGCCAGCAGCCCGCCGGGCGGAGGGAACACCGGGGAGCTGTTTTTT. Translated, it gives CASSPPGGGNTGELFF.

This rearrangement joins TRBV4-2 to TRBJ1-2; 8 bases fit TRBD1. This CDR3 region has 14 residues. The V gene's germline CDR1 is LGHNA and CDR2 YNFKEQ. J lost 7 bases, V lost 2 bases, and 6 bases had no gene match. The DNA of the CDR3 is TGTGCCAGCAGCCAACAAACAGGGGGAGGTGGCTACACCTTC. Protein sequence: CASSQQTGGGGYTF.

This chain joins TRBV5-4 and TRBJ2-3, with D perhaps matching TRBD2 (5 bases). Looked up from germline, CDR1 is SGHNT and CDR2 is YYREEE (reference sequence). The CDR3 spans 14 residues. V was trimmed by 3 bases and J by 0 bases, leaving 8 bases between them. CDR3 DNA sequence: TGTGCCAGCAGCTCACTAGGGAGCACAGATACGCAGTATTTT. Translating gives CASSSLGSTDTQYF. The entire variable domain, with the rest obtained from reference TRBV5-4 and TRBJ2-3, is as follows: ETGVTQSPTHLIKTRGQQVTLRCSSQSGHNTVSWYQQALGQGPQFIFQYYREEENGRGNFPPRFSGLQFPNYSSELNVNALELDDSALYLCASSSLGSTDTQYFGPGTRLTVL.

This chain joins TRBV7-2 and TRBJ1-6; the D gene is possibly TRBD1 (5 bases). The ends were cut back, 10 bases at V and 9 bases at J, with 16 bases in the middle. Germline assignment: CDR1 SGHTA and CDR2 FQGNSA. CDR3 size: 13 residues. For the CDR3, the DNA is TGTGCCACTTCGGAGGGGCGAGGTTCACCCCTCCACTTT. Its translation is CATSEGRGSPLHF. Based on the CDR3 plus reference TRBV7-2 and TRBJ1-6, the full variable domain is GAGVSQSPSNKVTEKGKDVELRCDPISGHTALYWYRQSLGQGLEFLIYFQGNSAPDKSGLPSDRFSAERTGGSVSTLTIQRTQQEDSAVYLCATSEGRGSPLHFGNGTRLTVT.

The CDR3 region has the DNA TGTGCCAGCAGCTTAGTCCCGGGACTAACCTCCTACAATGAGCAGTTCTTC. It codes for CASSLVPGLTSYNEQFF. The chain couples TRBV7-2 to TRBJ2-1, with TRBD2 identical over 7 bases. Trimming removed 1 base from V and 0 bases from J; junction bases left unmatched: 6. This CDR3 is 17 amino acids long. Germline V gene sequence: CDR1 SGHTA, CDR2 FQGNSA.

The J gene is TRBJ1-5, the V gene TRBV28; 8 nucleotides agree with TRBD1. Germline assignment: CDR1 MDHEN and CDR2 SYDVKM. Trimming took 6 bases from V and 3 from J; bases not matched to a gene: 7. The CDR3 consists of 15 residues. The CDR3 nucleotides are TGTGCCAGCAGACGCCAGGGGGCAGTCAATCAGCCCCAGCATTTT. This codes for CASRRQGAVNQPQHF.

The V call is TRBV4-3, the J call TRBJ2-2; a weak D match, TRBD1 (6 bases). V shed 0 bases and J shed 7 bases, with 12 bases lying between them. The germline CDR1 and CDR2 sequences are LGHNA and YSLEER. This CDR3 has 15 residues. CDR3 protein: CASSQDGRGHGELFF. In nucleotides, the CDR3 is TGCGCCAGCAGCCAAGACGGCAGGGGTCACGGGGAGCTGTTTTTT.

A few counts support this clone. The V gene is TRBV2, the J gene TRBJ1-6, with TRBD1 matching 8 bases. The V and J ends lost 5 bases and 11 bases, in that order; junction bases with no gene match: 11. The CDR3 length is 15 residues. The germline CDR1 and CDR2 sequences are SNHLY and FYNNEI. The CDR3, as DNA: TGTGCCAGCAGTCTAAAAGTGGACAGGGAGACACCCCTCCACTTT. It encodes CASSLKVDRETPLHF.

The chain couples TRBV7-6 to TRBJ2-3, with 8 bases matching TRBD2. The CDR3 is 16 residues long. Germline lookup yields CDR1 SGHVS and CDR2 FNYEAQ. V gave up 4 bases and J gave up 6 bases; unmatched junction bases: 12. Here the CDR3 reads CASSSIAGWREDTQYF. The CDR3 coding sequence is TGTGCCAGCAGCTCTATAGCGGGGTGGCGGGAGGATACGCAGTATTTT.

The chain recombines TRBV20-1 with TRBJ2-1, with 7 bases that match TRBD2. CDR1 DFQATT and CDR2 SNEGSKA come from the germline V gene (reference sequence). The CDR3 has 11 amino acids. Unmatched junction bases numbered 1, after V lost 4 bases and J lost 7 bases. CDR3 region: CSATRGNEQFF. The CDR3 DNA reads as TGCAGTGCTACGCGGGGGAATGAGCAGTTCTTC.

This chain joins TRBV7-7 and TRBJ2-1, with D unresolved. Trimming removed 5 bases from V and 0 bases from J, with 14 bases in between. The CDR3 sequence is 16 residues long. Germline V CDR1 and CDR2: SSHAT, FNYEAQ (reference sequence). This chain's CDR3 is CASSPLWALSYNEQFF. CDR3 sequence (DNA): TGTGCCAGCAGCCCTCTGTGGGCACTCTCCTACAATGAGCAGTTCTTC.

The rearrangement uses TRBV4-3 and TRBJ2-7, with no clear D. The CDR3 contains 14 residues. Germline V gene lookup returns CDR1 LGHNA and CDR2 YSLEER. Deletions cut 2 bases from V and 5 bases from J, with 13 bases between. In nucleotides, the CDR3 is TGCGCCAGCAGCCAATCCTTCGATCGGGACGAGCAGTACTTC. It yields the protein CASSQSFDRDEQYF.

This chain uses TRBV7-2 with TRBJ2-7, with TRBD2 identical over 7 bases. The germline V gene has CDR1 SGHTA and CDR2 FQGNSA. This CDR3 is built from 17 residues. The V segment lost 0 bases and the J segment 6 bases; nucleotides outside the gene matches: 14. Written as DNA, the CDR3 is TGTGCCAGCAGCTTAGCTTTGGCTAGCGGAGGAATGGGCGAGCAGTACTTC. Protein sequence: CASSLALASGGMGEQYF.

This clone was observed a single time. CDR3 DNA: TGTGCCAGCAGCCCCGACAGGGCACTAGTCAAAAACATTCAGTACTTC. As protein: CASSPDRALVKNIQYF. This sequence joins TRBV7-2 and TRBJ2-4, with 7 bases fitting TRBD1. Germline-derived CDR1 and CDR2 are SGHTA and FQGNSA. This CDR3 has 16 amino acids. V was pared by 5 bases and J by 3 bases, with 10 bases of the junction left unmatched.

The chain has TRBV7-6 and TRBJ2-7, with D possibly being TRBD1 (7 bases). Germline lookup yields CDR1 SGHVS and CDR2 FNYEAQ. The V end lost 5 bases, the J end lost 0 bases, and 11 bases lay between the germline ends. The CDR3 is made up of 14 amino acids. The CDR3 bases are TGTGCCAGCAGCCCAGGGGGGAGCTCCTACGAGCAGTACTTC. This codes for CASSPGGSSYEQYF.

V is TRBV5-1 and J is TRBJ2-6; 7 bases align to TRBD1. This CDR3 contains 16 residues. CDR1 is SGHRS and CDR2 is YFSETQ in the germline V gene. V lost 4 bases, J lost 2 bases, and 6 bases stayed unmatched. This chain's CDR3 is CASSTTGSPGANVLTF. The DNA for the CDR3 is TGCGCCAGCAGCACGACAGGGAGCCCTGGGGCCAACGTCCTGACTTTC.

This chain connects TRBV6-6 to TRBJ1-1; TRBD1 matches 10 bases. V was pared by 7 bases and J by 6 bases, with 14 bases of the junction left unmatched. Germline assignment: CDR1 MNHNY and CDR2 SVGAGI (reference sequence). CDR3 length: 16 residues. The CDR3, as DNA: TGTGCCAGCAATCGTAAGGAGGGACAGGGGAGGGCTGAAGCTTTCTTT. This codes for CASNRKEGQGRAEAFF.

V gene TRBV5-4 combines with J gene TRBJ2-2; 9 nucleotides align to TRBD2. The CDR3 runs 15 residues. The V and J ends lost 5 bases and 6 bases, in that order; junction bases with no gene match: 8. Germline assignment: CDR1 SGHNT and CDR2 YYREEE (reference sequence). The CDR3 loop is CASSTGLARAGELFF. CDR3 coding DNA: TGTGCCAGCAGTACCGGACTAGCGAGAGCCGGGGAGCTGTTTTTT. Drawing the rest from reference TRBV5-4 and TRBJ2-2, the complete variable domain is ETGVTQSPTHLIKTRGQQVTLRCSSQSGHNTVSWYQQALGQGPQFIFQYYREEENGRGNFPPRFSGLQFPNYSSELNVNALELDDSALYLCASSTGLARAGELFFGEGSRLTVL.

This chain connects TRBV15 to TRBJ1-3; tentatively, D is TRBD1 (5 bases). This CDR3 has 18 amino acids. V was shortened by 3 bases and J by 0 bases, with 18 bases between the two germline ends. The germline V gene encodes CDR1 LNHNV and CDR2 YYDKDF (reference sequence). The CDR3 DNA follows: TGTGCCACCAGCAGGCGGGAGAGTTGGGGGAGCTCTGGAAACACCATATATTTT. Translating it yields CATSRRESWGSSGNTIYF.